This TCR beta chain was captured by sequencing in a study of a mutant IDH1 vaccine in newly diagnosed glioma. Study as a whole: Vaccinations were initiated 4-6 weeks following radiotherapy alone, or were given together with temozolomide cycles. Earlier care involved radiotherapy, temozolomide, or both, and the majority received both.

Time point denoted: week 5, during vaccination. Vaccinated patients received 300 ug of mutant IDH1 20-mer peptide per dose, with topical imiquimod. The donor cohort comprised cases of new WHO grade 3 or 4 IDH1-mutant, ATRX-lost astrocytoma. Notes on this clone: Its antigen is unknown.

Study-level points and caveats: Overall, 93.3% of patients had vaccine-induced immune responses.

The data were produced by immunoSEQ multiplex PCR, yet TCRdb's version contains in-frame clones alone and is incomplete. The sample holds more than 25,000 clones, approximately 80% seen once. Material: PBMCs, obtained from a glioma patient whose treatment included an IDH1 peptide vaccine. The TCR was taken from a man aged 40-49 years with glioma.

CDR3 amino acids: CASTYTGDSNQPQHF. DNA for the CDR3: TGTGCCAGCACCTATACAGGTGATAGCAATCAGCCCCAGCATTTT. V is TRBV6-5 and J is TRBJ1-5; maybe TRBD1 (5 bases). This CDR3 has 15 residues. V lost 7 bases, J lost 0 bases, and 13 bases lay in between. Germline V lookup: CDR1 MNHEY, CDR2 SVGAGI.